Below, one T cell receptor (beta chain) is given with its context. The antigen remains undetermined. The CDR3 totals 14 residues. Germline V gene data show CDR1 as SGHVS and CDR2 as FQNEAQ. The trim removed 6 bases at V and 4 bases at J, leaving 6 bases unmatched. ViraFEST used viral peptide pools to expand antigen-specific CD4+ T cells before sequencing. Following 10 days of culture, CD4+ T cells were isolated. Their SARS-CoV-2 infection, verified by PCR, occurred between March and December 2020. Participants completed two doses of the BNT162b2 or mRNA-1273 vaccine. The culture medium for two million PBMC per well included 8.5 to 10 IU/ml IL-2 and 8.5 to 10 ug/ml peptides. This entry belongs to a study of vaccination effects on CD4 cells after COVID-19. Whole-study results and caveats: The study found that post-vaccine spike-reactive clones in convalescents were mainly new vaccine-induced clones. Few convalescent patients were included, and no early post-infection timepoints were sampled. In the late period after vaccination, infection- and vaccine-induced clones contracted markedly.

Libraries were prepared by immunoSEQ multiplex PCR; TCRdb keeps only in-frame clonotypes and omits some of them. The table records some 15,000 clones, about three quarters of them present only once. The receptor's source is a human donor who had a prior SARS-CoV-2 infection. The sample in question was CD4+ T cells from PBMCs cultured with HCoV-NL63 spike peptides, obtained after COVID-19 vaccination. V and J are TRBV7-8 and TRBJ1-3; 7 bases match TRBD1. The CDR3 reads CASSQTGLGNTIYF. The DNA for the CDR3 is TGTGCCAGCAGTCAGACAGGGTTAGGAAACACCATATATTTT. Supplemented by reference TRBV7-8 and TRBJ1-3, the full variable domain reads GAGVSQSPRYKVAKRGQDVALRCDPISGHVSLFWYQQALGQGPEFLTYFQNEAQLDKSGLPSDRFFAERPEGSVSTLKIQRTQQEDSAVYLCASSQTGLGNTIYFGEGSWLTVV.